The T cell receptor (beta chain) under discussion was sequenced for a study of T cells in women clearing cervical HPV infection. Study context: Controls gave blood once infection was undetectable; cases at lesion identification.

TCRdb's table, derived via immunoSEQ multiplex PCR, lists solely in-frame clones and lacks some. The repertoire table contains tens of thousands of clones. In the case of this clone: Its matching antigen is unknown.

All participants had a single incident cervical HPV16 infection, and prevalent HPV16 infections were excluded. Study-wide findings and caveats: Effector/memory and HPV-specific T cells were not isolated, and association timing is unknown.

The sequenced sample was blood buffy coat. The receptor's source is a woman between 18 and 69 years old with a cervical HPV16 infection that either progressed to CIN3+ or cleared (not recorded which).

The sequenced CDR3 bases are TGCGCCAGCAGCTTTAGGGGGAACACTGAA. Encoded protein: CASSFRGNTE. The whole CDR3 sequence is CASSFRGNTEAFF. This chain joins TRBV5-1 and TRBJ1-1; possible D gene TRBD1, 5 bases. The read comes to an end 3 residues before the CDR3 does, leaving the germline J gene to fill in the end. The germline gives CDR1 SGHRS, CDR2 YFSETQ. The CDR3 covers 13 residues. V was shortened by 2 bases and J by 1 base, with 6 bases between the two germline ends.